This is a list of T cell receptor beta chains from one sample in a study of CD8 T cells in Susac syndrome. From the immunoSEQ multiplex PCR reads, TCRdb called clonotypes with MiXCR, one entry per CDR3 protein. The table has a few hundred thousand distinct CDR3 sequences, roughly 96% seen once; the top ten hold 0.085% to 0.095%. Material: CD4+ T cells from PBMCs. These receptors originate from a human donor with multiple sclerosis. Each CDR3 is given with its conserved first and last residue. Each record gives: clone size, D gene, V gene, J gene, CDR3 DNA, CDR3 protein. The D gene is left open where the match is weak. Clone size is given for some rows only: seen once, a few or many times, or a class if the clone is expanded.

NA	TRBD1	TRBV24-1	TRBJ2-3	TGTGCCACCAGTGATCCCCGGGACAGGGTCGTTACGCAGTATTTT	CATSDPRDRVVTQYF
NA	TRBD1	TRBV20-1	TRBJ2-5	TGCAGTGCTCACCAACTAGGGACAGAAGAGACCCAGTACTTC	CSAHQLGTEETQYF
NA	NA	TRBV15	TRBJ2-1	TGTGCCACCAGCAGAGCGAGGACAGAGAGCCCATACAATGAGCAGTTCTTC	CATSRARTESPYNEQFF
NA	NA	TRBV27	TRBJ1-5	TGTGCCAGCAGCCATTGGGTAGGGCAGGGCAATCAGCCCCAGCATTTT	CASSHWVGQGNQPQHF
NA	NA	TRBV10-2	TRBJ1-6	TGCGCCAGCAGCTACCGTGATTCACCCCTCCACTTT	CASSYRDSPLHF
NA	NA	TRBV28	TRBJ1-5	TGTGCCAGCAGGATAATGGGGTATAGGAGCAATCAGCCCCAGCATTTT	CASRIMGYRSNQPQHF
NA	NA	TRBV12-5	TRBJ2-2	TGTGCTACCTCGACAGGGAACACCGGGGAGCTGTTTTTT	CATSTGNTGELFF
NA	NA	TRBV11-1	TRBJ2-5	TGTGCCAGCAGCTTTCGGGCCGTGGGGGGACAGAACCAAGAGACCCAGTACTTC	CASSFRAVGGQNQETQYF
NA	NA	TRBV5-6	TRBJ2-7	TGTGCCAGCACCGCCTTCGTTAGATCTAGACATCGCTCCTACGAGCAGTACTTC	CASTAFVRSRHRSYEQYF
NA	NA	TRBV20-1	TRBJ1-2	TGCAGTGCTAGAGAAGCAGAGAACTATGGCTACACCTTC	CSAREAENYGYTF
NA	NA	TRBV7-3	TRBJ2-1	TGTGCCAGCAGCTTAAGGGCCGGTCACAATGAGCAGTTCTTC	CASSLRAGHNEQFF
NA	NA	TRBV9	TRBJ2-1	TGTGCCAGCAGCGTAGAGGAGGAGGGGGAGCAGTTCTTC	CASSVEEEGEQFF
NA	NA	TRBV15	TRBJ2-1	TGTGCCACCAGCAGAGATCCGGGACGGAGTAACAATGAGCAGTTCTTC	CATSRDPGRSNNEQFF
NA	NA	TRBV7-2	TRBJ2-5	TGTGCCAGCAGCTTAGGGAATACGAAGGAGTACTTC	CASSLGNTKEYF
NA	TRBD1	TRBV30	TRBJ1-1	TGTGCCTGGGCTAGGGGGCGAAACACTGAAGCTTTCTTT	CAWARGRNTEAFF
NA	NA	TRBV2	TRBJ2-7	TGTGCCAGCAGTGAACTAGCGTGGGTCGAGCAGTACTTC	CASSELAWVEQYF
NA	NA	TRBV29-1	TRBJ1-1	TGCAGCGTAGATAGGACGGCGAACACTGAAGCTTTCTTT	CSVDRTANTEAFF
NA	NA	TRBV12-3/TRBV12-4	TRBJ1-2	TGTGCCAGCAGCTTGGGGTACTATGGCTACACCTTC	CASSLGYYGYTF
NA	NA	TRBV28	TRBJ1-5	TGTGCCAGCGTCTCCTCCGGATCTAGCAATCAGCCCCAGCATTTT	CASVSSGSSNQPQHF
NA	NA	TRBV6-6	TRBJ2-1	TGTGCCAGCACCAGAATAGGGTACGGGACCAATGAGCAGTTCTTC	CASTRIGYGTNEQFF
NA	TRBD1	TRBV24-1	TRBJ1-1	TGTGCCACCAGTGACAGACAGGGTGAAGCTTTCTTT	CATSDRQGEAFF
NA	NA	TRBV20-1	TRBJ2-7	TGCAGTGCTAGTGGGGCGAGGTGGCGGGACAACTACGAGCAGTACTTC	CSASGARWRDNYEQYF
NA	TRBD2	TRBV9	TRBJ2-7	TGTGCCAGCAGCCCCCGGACTAGCGGCGACGAGCAGTACTTC	CASSPRTSGDEQYF
NA	NA	TRBV30	TRBJ2-2	TGTGCCTGGGAGGGTTCCGGGGAGCTGTTTTTT	CAWEGSGELFF
NA	TRBD2	TRBV14	TRBJ2-5	TGTGCCAGCAGCCGTGGGACTAAAGAGACCCAGTACTTC	CASSRGTKETQYF
NA	NA	TRBV29-1	TRBJ2-5	TGCAGCGTTGCGTGGGGAGGGGGACTGCAAGAGACCCAGTACTTC	CSVAWGGGLQETQYF
NA	NA	TRBV30	TRBJ1-2	TGTGCCTGCAGACCCCCAGGGAAATGGGGCTATGGCTACACCTTC	CACRPPGKWGYGYTF
NA	TRBD2	TRBV12-3/TRBV12-4	TRBJ2-7	TGTGCCAGCAGTTTAGGGCTAGCGGGGTCCTACGAGCAGTACTTC	CASSLGLAGSYEQYF
NA	TRBD2	TRBV3-1	TRBJ2-5	TGTGCCAGCAGCCAAGGGGCGGGAGACGTTTCGGAGACCCAGTACTTC	CASSQGAGDVSETQYF
NA	TRBD2	TRBV5-1	TRBJ2-1	TGCGCCAGCAGACTGACTAGCGATGGCAATGAGCAGTTCTTC	CASRLTSDGNEQFF
few	TRBD1	TRBV27	TRBJ2-7	TGTGCCAGCAGTTTGACAGGGGGATACGAGCAGTACTTC	CASSLTGGYEQYF
NA	NA	TRBV6-5	TRBJ1-1	TGTGCCAGCAGTTACTCGAGACGTATGAACACTGAAGCTTTCTTT	CASSYSRRMNTEAFF
NA	TRBD2	TRBV12-3/TRBV12-4	TRBJ2-5	TGTGCCAGCAGACCCCTCGGGGGGGCTACGAAGACCCAGTACTTC	CASRPLGGATKTQYF
NA	NA	TRBV20-1	TRBJ1-2	TGCAGTGCTAGAGGTTATGGAAATGGCTACACCTTC	CSARGYGNGYTF
NA	TRBD1	TRBV5-1	TRBJ2-7	TGCGCCAGCAGCTTGGGGGGCCTCAGACAGGGGGCATCCTACGAGCAGTACTTC	CASSLGGLRQGASYEQYF
NA	NA	TRBV20-1	TRBJ2-4	TGCAGTGCTAGTAAGGAGGGTGGAAACATTCAGTACTTC	CSASKEGGNIQYF
NA	TRBD2	TRBV27	TRBJ2-7	TGTGCCAGCAGTTCGCCGACTAGCGGTTCCTACGAGCAGTACTTC	CASSSPTSGSYEQYF
NA	NA	TRBV12-3/TRBV12-4	TRBJ2-1	TGTGCCAGCAGCGGGGGTCCCCCCGGTTACAATGAGCAGTTCTTC	CASSGGPPGYNEQFF
NA	TRBD2	TRBV29-1	TRBJ2-7	TGCAGCGTTGAAGATCCCCGCCTAGCGGGCCAAGGGATCTACGAGCAGTACTTC	CSVEDPRLAGQGIYEQYF
NA	NA	TRBV6-4	TRBJ1-5	TGTGCCAGCAGCCCCACACCCATTAGCCAGCCCCAGCATTTT	CASSPTPISQPQHF
NA	NA	TRBV20-1	TRBJ2-7	TGCAGTGCTTGGGTGGGGGGCGGCTCCTACGAGCAGTACTTC	CSAWVGGGSYEQYF
few	TRBD1	TRBV18	TRBJ1-3	TGTGCCAGCTCACCGGGACAGGGAAACACCATATATTTT	CASSPGQGNTIYF
NA	NA	TRBV30	TRBJ2-2	TGTGCCTGGATGGGCCTAAACACCGGGGAGCTGTTTTTT	CAWMGLNTGELFF
NA	NA	TRBV7-2	TRBJ2-7	TGTGCCAGCAGCTACAGCAGGGCCCACGAGCAGTACTTC	CASSYSRAHEQYF
NA	NA	TRBV7-9	TRBJ1-6	TGTGCCAGCCACCGCTCAGGGAGGATGGGGAATTCACCCCTCCACTTT	CASHRSGRMGNSPLHF
NA	NA	TRBV12-5	TRBJ2-5	TGTGCTAGTGGTTTGAACTTTCAAGAGACCCAGTACTTC	CASGLNFQETQYF
NA	NA	TRBV29-1	TRBJ1-2	TGCAGCGTTGTTTCAGGGCGAGACTACACCTTC	CSVVSGRDYTF
few	TRBD2	TRBV6-1	TRBJ2-7	TGTGCCAGCAGACCGCTAGCGGGAGCAGTAGTCGAGCAGTACTTC	CASRPLAGAVVEQYF
NA	TRBD1	TRBV12-3/TRBV12-4	TRBJ1-2	TGTGCCAGCAGTCCTTCCGGGACAGCCTATGGCTACACCTTC	CASSPSGTAYGYTF
NA	NA	TRBV30	TRBJ1-3	TGTGCCTGGAGTGGTGGCTACTCTGGAAACACCATATATTTT	CAWSGGYSGNTIYF
NA	TRBD1	TRBV30	TRBJ1-4	TGTGCCTGGAGTGGACAGGGCCTGAATGAAAAACTGTTTTTT	CAWSGQGLNEKLFF
NA	TRBD1	TRBV13	TRBJ2-7	TGTGCCAGCAGCCCCAAGGGACAGTCCTCCTACGAGCAGTACTTC	CASSPKGQSSYEQYF
NA	NA	TRBV18	TRBJ1-1	TGTGCCAGCTCACCAAAGGAAGGGGTCACTGAAGCTTTCTTT	CASSPKEGVTEAFF
NA	TRBD2	TRBV28	TRBJ2-1	TGTGCCAGCAGTTTAGTTAGCGGGAGGGTCTACAATGAGCAGTTCTTC	CASSLVSGRVYNEQFF
NA	TRBD2	TRBV4-1	TRBJ2-1	TGCGCCAGCAGCCAAGCCGTCTCTAGCGGGGGGTGGTTGAATGAGCAGCTCTTC	CASSQAVSSGGWLNEQLF
NA	TRBD1	TRBV20-1	TRBJ2-7	TGCAGTGCTCAGGGACAGGCTCGCTACGAGCAGTACTTC	CSAQGQARYEQYF